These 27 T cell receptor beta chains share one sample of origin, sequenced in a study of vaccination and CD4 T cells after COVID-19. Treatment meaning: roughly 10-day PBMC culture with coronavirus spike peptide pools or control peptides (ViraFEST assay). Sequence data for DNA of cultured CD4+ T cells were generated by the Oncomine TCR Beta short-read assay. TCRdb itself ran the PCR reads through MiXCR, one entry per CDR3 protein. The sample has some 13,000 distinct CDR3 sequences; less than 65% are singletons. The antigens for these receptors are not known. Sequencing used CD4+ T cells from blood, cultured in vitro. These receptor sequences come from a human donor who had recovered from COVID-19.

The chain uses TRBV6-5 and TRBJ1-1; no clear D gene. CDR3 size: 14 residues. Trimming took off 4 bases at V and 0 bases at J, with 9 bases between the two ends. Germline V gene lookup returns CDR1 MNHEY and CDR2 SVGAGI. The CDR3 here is CASSSAALNTEAFF. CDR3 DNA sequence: TGTGCCAGCAGTTCGGCAGCCTTGAACACTGAAGCTTTCTTT.

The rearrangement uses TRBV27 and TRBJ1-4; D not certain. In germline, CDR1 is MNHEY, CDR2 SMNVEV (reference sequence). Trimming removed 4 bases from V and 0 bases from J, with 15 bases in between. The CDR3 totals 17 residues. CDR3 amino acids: CASSSTRDPTTNEKLFF. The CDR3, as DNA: TGTGCCAGCAGTTCAACAAGAGATCCTACAACTAATGAAAAACTGTTTTTT.

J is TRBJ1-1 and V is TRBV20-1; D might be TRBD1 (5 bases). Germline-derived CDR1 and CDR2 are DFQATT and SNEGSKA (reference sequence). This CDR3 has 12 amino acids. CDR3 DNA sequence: TGCAAAGGGACCTCAGCGAACACTGAAGCTTTCTTT. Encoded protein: CKGTSANTEAFF.

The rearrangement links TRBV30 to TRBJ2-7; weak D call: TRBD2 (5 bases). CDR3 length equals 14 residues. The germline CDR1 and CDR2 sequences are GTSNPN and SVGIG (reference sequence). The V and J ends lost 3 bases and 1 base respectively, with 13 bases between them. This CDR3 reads CAWSGDWASYEQYF. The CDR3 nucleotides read TGTGCCTGGAGCGGGGATTGGGCGTCCTACGAGCAGTACTTC.

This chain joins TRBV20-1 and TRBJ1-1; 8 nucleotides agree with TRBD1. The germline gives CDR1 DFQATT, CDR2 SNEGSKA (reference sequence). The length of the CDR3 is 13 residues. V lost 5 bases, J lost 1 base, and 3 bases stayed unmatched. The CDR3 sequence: CSAADRGNTEAFF. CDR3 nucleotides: TGCAGTGCTGCCGACAGGGGGAACACTGAAGCTTTCTTT.

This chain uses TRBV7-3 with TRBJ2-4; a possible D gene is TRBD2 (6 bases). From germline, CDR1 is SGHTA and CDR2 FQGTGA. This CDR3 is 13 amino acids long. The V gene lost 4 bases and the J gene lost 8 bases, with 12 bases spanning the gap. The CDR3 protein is CASSSETGDIQYF. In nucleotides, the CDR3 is TGTGCCAGCAGCTCTGAAACGGGAGACATTCAGTACTTC. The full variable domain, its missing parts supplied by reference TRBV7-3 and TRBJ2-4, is GAGVSQTPSNKVTEKGKYVELRCDPISGHTALYWYRQSLGQGPEFLIYFQGTGAADDSGLPNDRFFAVRPEGSVSTLKIQRTERGDSAVYLCASSSETGDIQYFGAGTRLSVL.

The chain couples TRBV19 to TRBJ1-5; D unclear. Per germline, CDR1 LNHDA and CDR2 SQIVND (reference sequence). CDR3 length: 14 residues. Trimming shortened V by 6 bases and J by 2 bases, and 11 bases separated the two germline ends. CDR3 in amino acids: CASRREMGNQPQHF. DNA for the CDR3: TGTGCCAGTAGAAGGGAGATGGGCAATCAGCCCCAGCATTTT.

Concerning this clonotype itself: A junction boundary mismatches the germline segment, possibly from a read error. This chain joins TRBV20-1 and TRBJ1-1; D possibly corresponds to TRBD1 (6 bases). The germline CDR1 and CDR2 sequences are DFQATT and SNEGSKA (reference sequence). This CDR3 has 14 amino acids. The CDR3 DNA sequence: TGCGGTGCCCCTCCGCGGGGGCCGAACACTGAAGCTTTCTTT. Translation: CGAPPRGPNTEAFF.

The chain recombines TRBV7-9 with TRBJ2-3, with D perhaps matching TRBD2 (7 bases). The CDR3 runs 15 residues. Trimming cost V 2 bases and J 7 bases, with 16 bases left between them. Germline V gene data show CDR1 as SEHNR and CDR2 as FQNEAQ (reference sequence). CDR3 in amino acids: CASSLTNAGAHTQYF. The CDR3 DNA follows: TGTGCCAGCAGCTTAACGAATGCGGGGGCACATACGCAGTATTTT.

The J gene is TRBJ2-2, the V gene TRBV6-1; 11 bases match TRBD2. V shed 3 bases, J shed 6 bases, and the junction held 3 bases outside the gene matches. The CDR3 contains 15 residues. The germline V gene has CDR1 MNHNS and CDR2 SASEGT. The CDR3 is CASSDLAGGPGELFF. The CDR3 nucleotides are TGTGCCAGCAGTGATCTAGCGGGAGGACCCGGGGAGCTGTTTTTT.

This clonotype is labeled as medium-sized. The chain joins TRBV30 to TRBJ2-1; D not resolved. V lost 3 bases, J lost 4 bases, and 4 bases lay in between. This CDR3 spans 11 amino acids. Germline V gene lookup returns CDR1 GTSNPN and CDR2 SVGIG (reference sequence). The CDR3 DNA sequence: TGTGCCTGGAGCACGTACAATGAGCAGTTCTTC. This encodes CAWSTYNEQFF.

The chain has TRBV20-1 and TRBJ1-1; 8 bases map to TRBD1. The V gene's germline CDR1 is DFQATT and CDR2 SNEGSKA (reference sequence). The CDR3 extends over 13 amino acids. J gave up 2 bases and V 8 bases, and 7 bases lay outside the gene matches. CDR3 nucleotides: TGCAGTCCCGGACAGGGCAGCAACACTGAAGCTTTCTTT. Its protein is CSPGQGSNTEAFF.

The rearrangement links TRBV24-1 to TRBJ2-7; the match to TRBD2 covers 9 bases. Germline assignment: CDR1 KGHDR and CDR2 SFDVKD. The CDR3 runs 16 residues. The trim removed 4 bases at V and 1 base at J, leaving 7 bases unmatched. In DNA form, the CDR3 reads TGTGCCACCAGTGACCCGACTAGCGGAAGTTCCTACGAGCAGTACTTC. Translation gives CATSDPTSGSSYEQYF.

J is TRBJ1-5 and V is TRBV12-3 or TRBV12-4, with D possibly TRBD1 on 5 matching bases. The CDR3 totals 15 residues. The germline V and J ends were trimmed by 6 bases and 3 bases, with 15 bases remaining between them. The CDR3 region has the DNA TGTGCCAGCAGCCCGGGGCTCCTCAACAATCAGCCCCAGCATTTT. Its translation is CASSPGLLNNQPQHF.

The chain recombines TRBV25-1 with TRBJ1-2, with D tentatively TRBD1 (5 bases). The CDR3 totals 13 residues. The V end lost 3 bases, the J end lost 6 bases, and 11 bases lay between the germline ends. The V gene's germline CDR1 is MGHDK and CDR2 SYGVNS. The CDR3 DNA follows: TGTGCCAGCAGTGATGTCTCAGGGCATGGCTACACCTTC. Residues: CASSDVSGHGYTF.

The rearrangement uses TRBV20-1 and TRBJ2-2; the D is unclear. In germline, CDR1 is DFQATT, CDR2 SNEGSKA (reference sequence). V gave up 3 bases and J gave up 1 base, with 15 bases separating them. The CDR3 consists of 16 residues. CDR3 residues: CSARRPGSQNTGELFF. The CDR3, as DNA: TGCAGTGCTAGGAGGCCCGGGTCACAGAACACCGGGGAGCTGTTTTTT.

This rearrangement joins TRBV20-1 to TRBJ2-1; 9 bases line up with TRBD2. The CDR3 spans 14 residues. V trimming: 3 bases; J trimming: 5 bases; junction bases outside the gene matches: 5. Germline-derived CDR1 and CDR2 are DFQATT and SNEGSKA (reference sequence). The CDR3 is CSASFASGNNEQFF. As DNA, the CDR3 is TGCAGTGCTAGTTTCGCTAGCGGGAACAATGAGCAGTTCTTC.

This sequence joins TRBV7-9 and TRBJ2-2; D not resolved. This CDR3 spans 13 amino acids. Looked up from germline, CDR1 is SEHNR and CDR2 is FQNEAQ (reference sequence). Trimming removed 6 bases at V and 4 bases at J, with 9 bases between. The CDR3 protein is CASRSQGTGELFF. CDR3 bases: TGTGCCAGCAGATCACAAGGCACCGGGGAGCTGTTTTTT. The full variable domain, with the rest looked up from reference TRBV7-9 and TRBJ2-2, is DTGVSQNPRHKITKRGQNVTFRCDPISEHNRLYWYRQTLGQGPEFLTYFQNEAQLEKSRLLSDRFSAERPKGSFSTLEIQRTEQGDSAMYLCASRSQGTGELFFGEGSRLTVL.

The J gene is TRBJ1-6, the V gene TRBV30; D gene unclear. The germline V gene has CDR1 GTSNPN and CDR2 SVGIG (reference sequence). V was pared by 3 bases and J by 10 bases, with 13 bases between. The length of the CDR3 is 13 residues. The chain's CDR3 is CAWRNSPESPLHF. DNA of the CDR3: TGTGCCTGGAGAAACAGCCCAGAGTCACCCCTCCACTTT.

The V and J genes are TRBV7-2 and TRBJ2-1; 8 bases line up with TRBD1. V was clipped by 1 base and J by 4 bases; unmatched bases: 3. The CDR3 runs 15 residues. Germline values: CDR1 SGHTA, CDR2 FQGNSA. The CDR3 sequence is CASSLDQGAYNEQFF. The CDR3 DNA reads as TGTGCCAGCAGCTTAGATCAGGGGGCTTACAATGAGCAGTTCTTC. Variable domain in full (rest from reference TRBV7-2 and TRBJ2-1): GAGVSQSPSNKVTEKGKDVELRCDPISGHTALYWYRQSLGQGLEFLIYFQGNSAPDKSGLPSDRFSAERTGGSVSTLTIQRTQQEDSAVYLCASSLDQGAYNEQFFGPGTRLTVL.

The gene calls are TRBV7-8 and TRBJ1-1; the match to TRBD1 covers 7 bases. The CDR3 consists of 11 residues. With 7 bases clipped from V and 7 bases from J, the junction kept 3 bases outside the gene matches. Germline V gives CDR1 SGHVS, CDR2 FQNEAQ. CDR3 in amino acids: CASTQGGEAFF. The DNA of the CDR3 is TGTGCCAGCACTCAGGGGGGTGAAGCTTTCTTT.

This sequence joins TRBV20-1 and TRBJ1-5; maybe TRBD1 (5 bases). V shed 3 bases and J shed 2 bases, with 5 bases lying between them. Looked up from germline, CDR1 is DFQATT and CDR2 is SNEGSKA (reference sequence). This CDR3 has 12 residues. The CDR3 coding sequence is TGCAGTGCTAGGGGGGGCAATCAGCCCCAGCATTTT. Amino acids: CSARGGNQPQHF.

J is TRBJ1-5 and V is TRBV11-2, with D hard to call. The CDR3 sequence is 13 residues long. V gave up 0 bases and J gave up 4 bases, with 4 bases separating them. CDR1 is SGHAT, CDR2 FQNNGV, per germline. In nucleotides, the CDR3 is TGTGCCAGCAGCTTAGATCGAAATCAGCCCCAGCATTTT. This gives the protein CASSLDRNQPQHF.

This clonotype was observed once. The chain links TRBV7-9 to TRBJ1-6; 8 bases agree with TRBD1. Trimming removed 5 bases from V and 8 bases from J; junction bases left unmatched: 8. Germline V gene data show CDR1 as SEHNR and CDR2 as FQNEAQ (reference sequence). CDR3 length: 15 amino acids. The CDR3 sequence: CASSKDRVQDSPLHF. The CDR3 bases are TGTGCCAGCAGCAAGGACAGGGTTCAGGATTCACCCCTCCACTTT.

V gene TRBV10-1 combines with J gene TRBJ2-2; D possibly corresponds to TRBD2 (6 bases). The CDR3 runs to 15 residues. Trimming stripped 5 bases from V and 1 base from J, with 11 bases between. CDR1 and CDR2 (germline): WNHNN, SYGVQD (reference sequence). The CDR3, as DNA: TGCGCCAGCAGTCCCTCGCGGGGGAACACCGGGGAGCTGTTTTTT. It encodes CASSPSRGNTGELFF.

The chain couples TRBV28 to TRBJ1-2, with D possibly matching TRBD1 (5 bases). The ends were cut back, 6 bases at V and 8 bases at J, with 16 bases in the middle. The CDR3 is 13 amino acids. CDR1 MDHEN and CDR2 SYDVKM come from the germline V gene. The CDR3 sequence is CASRPQGADGYTF. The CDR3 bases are TGTGCCAGCAGGCCCCAGGGAGCCGACGGCTACACCTTC.

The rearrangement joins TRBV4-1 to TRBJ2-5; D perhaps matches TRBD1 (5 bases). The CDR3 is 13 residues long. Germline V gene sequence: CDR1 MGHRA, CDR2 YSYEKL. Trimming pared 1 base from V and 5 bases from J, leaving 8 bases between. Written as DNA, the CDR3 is TGCGCCAGCAGCCAAGGGGGCAGGGAGACCCAGTACTTC. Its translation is CASSQGGRETQYF.